This T cell receptor (beta chain) was recovered during a study of blood T cell repertoires in COVID-19. Overall study context: Researchers got acute and convalescent COVID-19 samples from the United States, Italy and Spain. Sample material is recorded as cDNA or gDNA derived from T cells, B-cell-depleted T cells, or PBMCs.

V dropped 6 bases and J dropped 1 base, with 9 bases sitting between them. Germline-derived CDR1 and CDR2 are MNHEY and SVGEGT. The CDR3 loop spans 13 amino acids. Authors' processing steps: The assay estimated nucleated cells by amplifying reference gene primers. TCRdb's table, derived via immunoSEQ multiplex PCR, lists solely in-frame clones and lacks some. V and J calls plus clone size are reproduced from that table; the DNA served to infer D and trimming. The sample includes about 160,000 clones, roughly 90% of them seen just once. This clone came up a few times. This chain joins TRBV6-2 or TRBV6-3 and TRBJ1-1; D unclear. The clonotype originates from a woman aged 60-75 years with active or convalescent COVID-19. The sample was peripheral blood. In DNA, the CDR3 is TGTGCCAGCAGCGGACTGCCGAACACTGAAGCTTTCTTT. This gives the protein CASSGLPNTEAFF.